This record covers a single T cell receptor (beta chain). This record comes from a study of blood T cell repertoires in COVID-19. Whole-study context: The United States, Italy and Spain were the sources of the acute and convalescent COVID-19 samples. In each case, the material was cDNA or gDNA derived from T cells, B-cell-depleted T cells, or PBMCs.

The method was immunoSEQ multiplex PCR; TCRdb's version includes in-frame clones alone and lacks a portion of them. The data show around 190,000 clones, with roughly 87% seen just once and under 2% held by the top ten. Per the germline V gene, CDR1 is MNHEY and CDR2 is SVGAGI. V dropped 7 bases and J dropped 3; count of bases not matched to a gene: 10. The CDR3 is made up of 15 amino acids. V is TRBV6-5 and J is TRBJ2-7; 9 positions agree with TRBD1. This TCR was sampled from a man between 18 and 35 years old who had recovered from COVID-19. The sequenced sample was peripheral blood. The CDR3 DNA reads TGTGCCAGCACCAGCTCCGGGACAGGGTACTACGAGCAGTACTTC. Translating it yields CASTSSGTGYYEQYF.